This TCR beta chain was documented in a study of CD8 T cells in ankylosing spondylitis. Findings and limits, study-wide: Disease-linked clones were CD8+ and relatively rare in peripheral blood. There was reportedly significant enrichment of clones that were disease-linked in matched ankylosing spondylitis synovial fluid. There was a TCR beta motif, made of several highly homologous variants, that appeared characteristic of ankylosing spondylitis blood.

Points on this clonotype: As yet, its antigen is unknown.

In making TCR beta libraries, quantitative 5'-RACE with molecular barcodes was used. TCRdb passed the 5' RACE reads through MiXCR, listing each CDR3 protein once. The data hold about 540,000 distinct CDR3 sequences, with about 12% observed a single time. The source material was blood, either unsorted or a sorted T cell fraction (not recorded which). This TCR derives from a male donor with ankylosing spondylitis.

The CDR3 loop is CASSEQGSANYGYTF. CDR3 nucleotide sequence: TGTGCCAGCAGTGAACAAGGGTCAGCTAACTATGGCTACACCTTC. J is TRBJ1-2 and V is TRBV2; D remains unclear. Per the germline V gene, CDR1 is SNHLY and CDR2 is FYNNEI. The CDR3 is 15 residues long. Trimming cost V 2 bases and J 0 bases, with 10 bases left between them.